The T cell receptor (beta chain) described here comes from a study of OX40 agonist ivuxolimab in advanced cancers. Produced via immunoSEQ multiplex PCR; TCRdb's table is partial and in-frame only. This table holds about 90,000 clones, 75% to 95% found once. Specimen: CD4+ or CD8+ T cells sorted from blood, collected in a trial of the OX40 agonist ivuxolimab. This clonotype originated in an adult with an advanced solid tumor such as melanoma, head and neck, liver or kidney cancer.

The CDR3 DNA sequence: TGTGCCAGCAGCTTAGCACTCTACAATGAGCAGTTCTTC. This encodes CASSLALYNEQFF. This chain connects TRBV7-8 to TRBJ2-1; D not certain. The CDR3 runs to 13 residues. The V and J ends lost 0 bases and 3 bases respectively, with 3 bases between them. The germline V gene encodes CDR1 SGHVS and CDR2 FQNEAQ. The full variable domain, rest sourced from reference TRBV7-8 and TRBJ2-1, is GAGVSQSPRYKVAKRGQDVALRCDPISGHVSLFWYQQALGQGPEFLTYFQNEAQLDKSGLPSDRFFAERPEGSVSTLKIQRTQQEDSAVYLCASSLALYNEQFFGPGTRLTVL.